This T cell receptor (beta chain) was recorded in a study of blood T cell repertoires in COVID-19. Study-level background: The samples span acute and convalescent COVID-19 from the United States, Italy and Spain. T cells, B-cell-depleted T cells, or PBMCs provided the cDNA or gDNA that served as material.

Source study methods: Estimated nucleated cell counts came from reference gene primer amplification. Generated by immunoSEQ multiplex PCR, the TCRdb table keeps only in-frame clones and is missing some. The V and J calls and clone size come from that table; D and trimming were worked out from the DNA. The table lists some 70,000 clones, roughly 80% of them singletons. Unmatched junction bases numbered 3, after V lost 5 bases and J lost 2 bases. The germline V gene has CDR1 MNHEY and CDR2 SVGAGI. The CDR3 has 13 residues. This clonotype was obtained from a woman aged 55 to 70 with acute or convalescent COVID-19. The V and J genes are TRBV6-5 and TRBJ2-7; 7 bases agree with TRBD1. Sequenced input: peripheral blood. CDR3 DNA: TGTGCCAGCAGTAACAGGGGTCCCTACGAGCAGTACTTC. Translated: CASSNRGPYEQYF.